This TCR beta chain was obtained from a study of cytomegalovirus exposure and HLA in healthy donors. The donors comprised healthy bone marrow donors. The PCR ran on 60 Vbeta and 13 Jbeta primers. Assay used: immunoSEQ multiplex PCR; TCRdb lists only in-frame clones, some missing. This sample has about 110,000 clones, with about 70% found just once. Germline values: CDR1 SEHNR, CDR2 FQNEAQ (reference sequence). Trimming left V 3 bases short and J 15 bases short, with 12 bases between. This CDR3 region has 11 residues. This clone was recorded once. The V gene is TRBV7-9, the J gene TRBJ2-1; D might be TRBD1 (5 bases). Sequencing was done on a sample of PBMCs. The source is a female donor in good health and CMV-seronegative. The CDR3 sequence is CASSLGSQGFF. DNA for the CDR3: TGTGCCAGCAGCTTGGGTAGCCAGGGGTTCTTC.